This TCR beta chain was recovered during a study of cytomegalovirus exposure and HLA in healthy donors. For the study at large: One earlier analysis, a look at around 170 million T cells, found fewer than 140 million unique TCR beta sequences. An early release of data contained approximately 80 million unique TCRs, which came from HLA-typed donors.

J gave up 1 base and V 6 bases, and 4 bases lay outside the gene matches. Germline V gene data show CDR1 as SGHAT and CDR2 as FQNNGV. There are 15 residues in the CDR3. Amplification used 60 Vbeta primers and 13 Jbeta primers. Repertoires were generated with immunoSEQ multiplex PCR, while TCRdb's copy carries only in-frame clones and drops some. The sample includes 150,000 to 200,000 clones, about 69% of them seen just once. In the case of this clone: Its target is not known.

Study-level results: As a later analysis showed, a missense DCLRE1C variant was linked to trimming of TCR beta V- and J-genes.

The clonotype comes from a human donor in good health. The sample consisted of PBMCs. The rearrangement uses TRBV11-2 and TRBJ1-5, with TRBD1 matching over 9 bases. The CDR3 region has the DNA TGTGCCAGCAGTACAGGGGGCTCGAGCAATCAGCCCCAGCATTTT. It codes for CASSTGGSSNQPQHF.